The sequence of this T cell receptor beta chain was determined in a study of shared clonotypes between healthy human individuals. At the level of the study: Plates per donor: three CD4 naive, three CD4 memory, two CD8 naive, one CD8 memory.

Germline assignment: CDR1 LNHNV and CDR2 YYDKDF (reference sequence). The CDR3 spans 12 residues. V was cut by 1 base and J by 7 bases, with 7 bases left in between. Study-wide results and caveats: Non-shared clonotypes had lower generation probabilities than clonotypes shared by all four sorted-subset donors.

In the CD4+ fraction, cells were divided into CD45RA+ naive and CD45RA-negative memory subsets. Produced via immunoSEQ multiplex PCR; TCRdb's table is partial and in-frame only. The data contain 2 million to 2.5 million clones, 85% to 95% of them singletons. A single count supports this clone. The antigen is not known. This chain joins TRBV15 and TRBJ1-1; D is perhaps TRBD1 (6 bases). The sequencing input was naive CD4+ T cells from PBMCs. Subset of the sample: CD45RA+ positively selected. This TCR was sampled from a man aged 18 to 35 in good health. Some clones in this sample may be carry-over from other donors' samples. CDR3 in DNA: TGTGCCACCAGCAGAGGACAGGTTGAAGCTTTCTTT. The encoded protein is CATSRGQVEAFF. Supplemented by reference TRBV15 and TRBJ1-1, the full variable domain reads DAMVIQNPRYQVTQFGKPVTLSCSQTLNHNVMYWYQQKSSQAPKLLFHYYDKDFNNEADTPDNFQSRRPNTSFCFLDIRSPGLGDTAMYLCATSRGQVEAFFGQGTRLTVV.